This is a list of T cell receptor beta chains from one sample in a study of T cell responses to AZD1222 COVID-19 vaccine. Data came from immunoSEQ multiplex PCR; TCRdb stores just in-frame clones and leaves some out. The table shows some 81,000 clones, with 80% to 90% occurring only once. The specimen was peripheral blood, collected 28 days after the second AZD1222 dose. Receptor source: an adult who received the AZD1222 COVID-19 vaccine. Both conserved end residues are part of each CDR3. Fields, in order: V gene, J gene, CDR3 protein.

TRBV18	TRBJ1-4	CASDDGVEEKLFF
TRBV28	TRBJ2-5	CASSPDRTSGLRETQYF
TRBV4-3	TRBJ2-1	CASSLSAGPSYNEQFF
TRBV3-1/TRBV3-2	TRBJ1-4	CASSPSGRGFEKLFF
TRBV5-6	TRBJ2-5	CASSPPQGRGTQYF
TRBV19	TRBJ1-1	CASLREGGVGEAFF
TRBV28	TRBJ2-7	CASSLPGIREQYF
TRBV7-8	TRBJ2-7	CATNAFRGPHEQYF
TRBV6-5	TRBJ2-5	CASRTGVGETQYF
TRBV7-9	TRBJ2-3	CASSLSRRVLETDTQYF
TRBV30	TRBJ2-7	CAWSALTGYYEQYF
TRBV6-5	TRBJ2-5	CAICAGQAPGETQYF
TRBV5-1	TRBJ2-1	CASSLPGLAGGDEQFF
TRBV7-9	TRBJ2-5	CASSLSGRETQYF
TRBV28	TRBJ1-2	CASSSGFFANYGYTF
TRBV5-6	TRBJ2-4	CASSLSGAKNIQYF
TRBV2	TRBJ1-4	CASIDQGAGKLFF
TRBV7-8	TRBJ2-2	CASSSGLARGTGELFF
TRBV7-8	TRBJ2-7	CASKVGVLAGWEQYF
TRBV11-2	TRBJ1-2	CASSLVGASNYGYTF